This is a list of T cell receptor beta chains from one sample in a study of CD8 T cells in Susac syndrome. MiXCR was run by TCRdb on the immunoSEQ multiplex PCR reads, yielding one entry per CDR3 protein. The repertoire includes 100,000 to 150,000 distinct CDR3 sequences, around 96% of them detected once, and roughly 0.08% sits in the top ten. Material: CD4+ T cells from PBMCs. All receptors come from a human donor in good health. CDR3s include the opening cysteine and the closing phenylalanine or tryptophan. The D gene is left open where the match is weak. Clone size appears in some rows only: once, few, many, or a class for an expanded clone.

d_call: NA
clone_size: NA
v_call: TRBV20-1
j_call: TRBJ2-4
cdr3_aa: CSRGLAKNIQYF
cdr3_nt: TGCAGTCGTGGCCTAGCCAAAAACATTCAGTACTTC

d_call: NA
clone_size: NA
v_call: TRBV20-1
j_call: TRBJ2-3
cdr3_aa: CSARTVPPTDTQYF
cdr3_nt: TGCAGTGCTCGGACAGTGCCCCCGACAGATACGCAGTATTTT

d_call: TRBD1
clone_size: once
v_call: TRBV7-2
j_call: TRBJ2-7
cdr3_aa: CASSLAGTGSLYEQYF
cdr3_nt: TGTGCCAGCAGCTTGGCCGGGACAGGGAGTCTCTACGAGCAGTACTTC

d_call: NA
clone_size: NA
v_call: TRBV25-1
j_call: TRBJ2-1
cdr3_aa: CASSEYTQGWVNEQFF
cdr3_nt: TGTGCCAGCAGTGAATATACCCAGGGTTGGGTCAATGAGCAGTTCTTC

d_call: NA
clone_size: NA
v_call: TRBV20-1
j_call: TRBJ2-2
cdr3_aa: CSAAEPSNTGELFF
cdr3_nt: TGCAGTGCTGCAGAGCCATCGAACACCGGGGAGCTGTTTTTT

d_call: NA
clone_size: NA
v_call: TRBV5-1
j_call: TRBJ2-3
cdr3_aa: CASSLVDGRTDTQYF
cdr3_nt: TGCGCCAGCAGCTTGGTAGATGGACGCACAGATACGCAGTATTTT

d_call: TRBD1
clone_size: NA
v_call: TRBV6-6
j_call: TRBJ2-3
cdr3_aa: CASRPSGQGSTDTQYF
cdr3_nt: TGTGCCAGCAGACCTTCCGGACAGGGAAGCACAGATACGCAGTATTTT

d_call: NA
clone_size: NA
v_call: TRBV7-2
j_call: TRBJ2-3
cdr3_aa: CASSLDLAESTDTQYF
cdr3_nt: TGTGCCAGCAGCCTAGACTTAGCGGAAAGCACAGATACGCAGTATTTT

d_call: NA
clone_size: NA
v_call: TRBV25-1
j_call: TRBJ2-7
cdr3_aa: CASSFRAGGEQYF
cdr3_nt: TGTGCCAGCAGCTTCAGGGCCGGGGGCGAGCAGTACTTC

d_call: NA
clone_size: NA
v_call: TRBV2
j_call: TRBJ2-1
cdr3_aa: CASNPLSEQFF
cdr3_nt: TGTGCCAGCAATCCTCTCAGTGAGCAGTTCTTC

d_call: TRBD2
clone_size: once
v_call: TRBV3-1
j_call: TRBJ2-7
cdr3_aa: CASGRLAGDRDEQYF
cdr3_nt: TGTGCCAGCGGAAGGCTAGCGGGAGATCGAGACGAGCAGTACTTC

d_call: TRBD2
clone_size: NA
v_call: TRBV7-2
j_call: TRBJ2-1
cdr3_aa: CASSLSSGSNEQFF
cdr3_nt: TGTGCCAGCAGCTTATCTAGCGGGAGCAATGAGCAGTTCTTC

d_call: NA
clone_size: NA
v_call: TRBV3-1
j_call: TRBJ2-7
cdr3_aa: CASSQALKGFYEQYF
cdr3_nt: TGTGCCAGCAGCCAGGCCCTTAAGGGGTTCTACGAGCAGTACTTC

d_call: NA
clone_size: few
v_call: TRBV30
j_call: TRBJ2-3
cdr3_aa: CAWSPGGSSDTQYF
cdr3_nt: TGTGCCTGGAGTCCCGGTGGGTCGTCAGATACGCAGTATTTT

d_call: TRBD2
clone_size: NA
v_call: TRBV5-5
j_call: TRBJ2-7
cdr3_aa: CASSLVTAGFYEQYF
cdr3_nt: TGTGCCAGCAGCTTGGTTACAGCGGGGTTCTACGAGCAGTACTTC

d_call: NA
clone_size: NA
v_call: TRBV7-2
j_call: TRBJ2-5
cdr3_aa: CASSASSAQYF
cdr3_nt: TGTGCCAGCAGCGCGTCTAGCGCCCAGTACTTC

d_call: NA
clone_size: NA
v_call: TRBV5-1
j_call: TRBJ1-1
cdr3_aa: CASSKGRENTEAFF
cdr3_nt: TGCGCCAGCAGCAAAGGCAGGGAGAACACTGAAGCTTTCTTT

d_call: NA
clone_size: NA
v_call: TRBV2
j_call: TRBJ1-1
cdr3_aa: CASIEVVNTEAFF
cdr3_nt: TGTGCCAGCATTGAGGTGGTGAACACTGAAGCTTTCTTT

d_call: NA
clone_size: NA
v_call: TRBV7-2
j_call: TRBJ2-7
cdr3_aa: CASSLEAGWTYEQYF
cdr3_nt: TGTGCCAGCAGCTTAGAGGCAGGGTGGACCTACGAGCAGTACTTC

d_call: NA
clone_size: NA
v_call: TRBV3-1
j_call: TRBJ1-1
cdr3_aa: CASSQAKFLAMNTEAFF
cdr3_nt: TGTGCCAGCAGCCAAGCGAAATTTCTGGCCATGAACACTGAAGCTTTCTTT

d_call: NA
clone_size: NA
v_call: TRBV30
j_call: TRBJ1-2
cdr3_aa: CAWSVSRGVGYTF
cdr3_nt: TGTGCCTGGAGTGTATCCCGAGGAGTCGGCTACACCTTC

d_call: NA
clone_size: once
v_call: TRBV7-2
j_call: TRBJ2-6
cdr3_aa: CASSSKVNSGANVLTF
cdr3_nt: TGTGCCAGCAGCTCCAAGGTCAACTCTGGGGCCAACGTCCTGACTTTC

d_call: NA
clone_size: NA
v_call: TRBV3-1
j_call: TRBJ2-6
cdr3_aa: CASSQTGGSGANVLTF
cdr3_nt: TGTGCCAGCAGCCAAACCGGGGGTTCTGGGGCCAACGTCCTGACTTTC

d_call: TRBD1
clone_size: NA
v_call: TRBV7-9
j_call: TRBJ2-5
cdr3_aa: CASSLGGTGGEETQYF
cdr3_nt: TGTGCCAGCAGCTTAGGGGGGACAGGGGGCGAAGAGACCCAGTACTTC

d_call: NA
clone_size: NA
v_call: TRBV20-1
j_call: TRBJ2-5
cdr3_aa: CSALREETQYF
cdr3_nt: TGCAGTGCCCTCAGGGAAGAGACCCAGTACTTC

d_call: TRBD1
clone_size: NA
v_call: TRBV29-1
j_call: TRBJ1-1
cdr3_aa: CSVESGQGMNTEAFF
cdr3_nt: TGCAGCGTTGAATCTGGACAGGGAATGAACACTGAAGCTTTCTTT

d_call: TRBD1
clone_size: NA
v_call: TRBV7-9
j_call: TRBJ1-2
cdr3_aa: CASSLEDRARGGYTF
cdr3_nt: TGTGCCAGCAGCTTAGAAGACAGGGCGAGAGGTGGCTACACCTTC

d_call: TRBD1
clone_size: few
v_call: TRBV18
j_call: TRBJ1-5
cdr3_aa: CASSPRGREPQHF
cdr3_nt: TGTGCCAGCTCACCCAGGGGGCGGGAGCCCCAGCATTTT

d_call: NA
clone_size: NA
v_call: TRBV5-1
j_call: TRBJ2-1
cdr3_aa: CASSLRAPDHNEQFF
cdr3_nt: TGCGCCAGCAGCTTGCGGGCCCCCGATCACAATGAGCAGTTCTTC

d_call: TRBD2
clone_size: NA
v_call: TRBV4-2
j_call: TRBJ2-1
cdr3_aa: CASSQVGSGRDNEQFF
cdr3_nt: TGTGCCAGCAGCCAAGTCGGTAGCGGGAGGGACAATGAGCAGTTCTTC

d_call: TRBD1
clone_size: once
v_call: TRBV5-1
j_call: TRBJ1-1
cdr3_aa: CASSYGTVTDEAFF
cdr3_nt: TGCGCCAGCAGCTACGGGACAGTAACGGATGAAGCTTTCTTT